These 29 T cell receptor beta chains came from one sample sequenced in a study of resident and recirculating memory T cells in vitiligo. Sequencing used immunoSEQ multiplex PCR; TCRdb keeps in-frame clones, though not all of them. The table includes 55,000 to 75,000 clones, 91% detected once. Sequencing was performed on blood. The origin of the receptors is a male donor with vitiligo.

The rearrangement joins TRBV6-5 to TRBJ2-5; 11 bases line up with TRBD2. V lost 5 bases to trimming and J lost 5 bases; unmatched junction nucleotides: 7. This CDR3 comprises 15 residues. Germline V CDR1 and CDR2: MNHEY, SVGAGI. In DNA, the CDR3 is TGTGCCAGCAGTACTAGCGGGGGCGCAGGGGAGACCCAGTACTTC. It yields the protein CASSTSGGAGETQYF.

This clone was seen only once. The V call is TRBV6-1, the J call TRBJ2-7; no clear D gene. The CDR3 is 17 residues long. Germline CDR1 reads MNHNS; CDR2 reads SASEGT. V lost 1 base and J lost 0, with 16 bases in between. CDR3 sequence reads: CASSEEETLSFSYEQYF. CDR3 DNA: TGTGCCAGCAGTGAAGAGGAGACCCTTTCCTTCTCCTACGAGCAGTACTTC.

The chain is built from TRBV5-1 and TRBJ2-3, with 10 bases fitting TRBD1. This CDR3 contains 16 residues. Trimming took 4 bases from V and 1 from J; bases not matched to a gene: 6. Per the germline V gene, CDR1 is SGHRS and CDR2 is YFSETQ. CDR3 bases: TGCGCCAGCAGCCCGGGACAGGGGATACGCACAGATACGCAGTATTTT. Protein product: CASSPGQGIRTDTQYF.

The CDR3 region is CASSYSSGGDTQYF. The CDR3 bases are TGTGCCAGCAGCTACAGCTCCGGGGGGGATACGCAGTATTTT. The rearrangement links TRBV7-9 to TRBJ2-3; TRBD2 matches at 7 bases. Losses at the gene ends were 4 bases for V and 6 bases for J; bases not matched to a gene: 7. Per the germline V gene, CDR1 is SEHNR and CDR2 is FQNEAQ (reference sequence). The CDR3 extends over 14 amino acids.

V is TRBV7-3 and J is TRBJ1-5, with D possibly TRBD1 on 5 matching bases. Trimming shortened V by 6 bases and J by 3 bases, and 9 bases separated the two germline ends. This CDR3 is built from 13 residues. Germline CDR1 reads SGHTA; CDR2 reads FQGTGA. The DNA for the CDR3 is TGTGCCAGCAGTTCAGGGTTCAATCAGCCCCAGCATTTT. Translation: CASSSGFNQPQHF. Full variable domain (outside the CDR3, taken from reference TRBV7-3 and TRBJ1-5): GAGVSQTPSNKVTEKGKYVELRCDPISGHTALYWYRQSLGQGPEFLIYFQGTGAADDSGLPNDRFFAVRPEGSVSTLKIQRTERGDSAVYLCASSSGFNQPQHFGDGTRLSIL.

This sequence joins TRBV19 and TRBJ2-7; D might be TRBD1 (6 bases). The V end was cut by 4 bases, the J end by 1 base, with 14 bases between. The CDR3 has 15 amino acids. Germline CDR1 and CDR2: LNHDA and SQIVND (reference sequence). The CDR3 sequence: CASSNTGTRSYEQYF. In nucleotides, the CDR3 is TGTGCCAGTAGTAACACCGGGACACGTTCCTACGAGCAGTACTTC. Full variable domain (remainder filled in from reference TRBV19 and TRBJ2-7): DGGITQSPKYLFRKEGQNVTLSCEQNLNHDAMYWYRQDPGQGLRLIYYSQIVNDFQKGDIAEGYSVSREKKESFPLTVTSAQKNPTAFYLCASSNTGTRSYEQYFGPGTRLTVT.

The V call is TRBV4-1, the J call TRBJ1-5; 9 bases line up with TRBD1. Germline loops: CDR1 MGHRA, CDR2 YSYEKL. The CDR3 covers 18 residues. With 1 base clipped from V and 4 bases from J, the junction kept 11 bases outside the gene matches. The CDR3 sequence: CASSQAMTGGYRNQPQHF. CDR3 DNA sequence: TGCGCCAGCAGCCAAGCGATGACAGGGGGATATAGAAATCAGCCCCAGCATTTT.

The V and J genes are TRBV19 and TRBJ2-7, with 11 bases fitting TRBD1. The CDR3 has 15 residues. The V and J ends lost 3 bases and 6 bases, in that order; junction bases with no gene match: 7. CDR1 and CDR2 from the germline V gene are LNHDA and SQIVND (reference sequence). The CDR3 is CASSIGGTGGAEQYF. The CDR3 region has the DNA TGTGCCAGTAGTATTGGGGGGACAGGGGGTGCCGAGCAGTACTTC.

This chain uses TRBV9 with TRBJ1-2; a possible D gene is TRBD1 (5 bases). V was trimmed by 0 bases and J by 8 bases, leaving 11 bases between them. Germline-derived CDR1 and CDR2 are SGDLS and YYNGEE. The CDR3 extends over 13 amino acids. CDR3 DNA sequence: TGTGCCAGCAGCGTAGAGGGGCGCGGAGGCTACACCTTC. Translation: CASSVEGRGGYTF.

The chain combines TRBV19 with TRBJ1-3; D gene uncertain. Germline V CDR1 and CDR2: LNHDA, SQIVND (reference sequence). The CDR3 extends over 14 amino acids. Trimming removed 8 bases from V and 1 base from J, with 12 bases in between. The CDR3 spells CASEEAASGNTIYF. The CDR3 bases are TGTGCCAGTGAAGAGGCAGCTTCTGGAAACACCATATATTTT.

The chain joins TRBV7-8 to TRBJ1-1; D uncertain. CDR1 SGHVS and CDR2 FQNEAQ come from the germline V gene. Trimming left V 5 bases short and J 4 bases short, with 17 bases between. The CDR3 consists of 15 residues. The CDR3, as DNA: TGTGCCAGCAGCCCGTCTGGGTACGCAGGCACTGAAGCTTTCTTT. It is translated as CASSPSGYAGTEAFF.

This clone was picked up one time. The sample has other DNA sequences that encode this CDR3 too. The CDR3 is CASSLAGYNEQFF. The CDR3 coding sequence is TGTGCCAGCTCACTAGCGGGGTACAATGAGCAGTTCTTC. This rearrangement joins TRBV27 to TRBJ2-1, with TRBD2 identical over 10 bases. Germline V gives CDR1 MNHEY, CDR2 SMNVEV (reference sequence). The CDR3 has 13 residues. V gave up 8 bases and J gave up 4 bases; unmatched junction bases: 2.

V gene TRBV14 combines with J gene TRBJ1-1; perhaps TRBD1 as D (5 bases). Germline-derived CDR1 and CDR2 are SGHDN and FVKESK. V gave up 3 bases and J gave up 6 bases, with 17 bases separating them. The CDR3 consists of 15 residues. The CDR3 sequence: CASSHSSGRRAEAFF. Here the CDR3 DNA reads TGTGCCAGCAGCCATTCCTCAGGGAGGAGGGCTGAAGCTTTCTTT.

V usage is TRBV10-2 and J usage is TRBJ1-1; D is unclear. Looked up from germline, CDR1 is WSHSY and CDR2 is SAAADI. CDR3 size: 11 residues. V was trimmed by 3 bases and J by 11 bases, leaving 10 bases between them. The DNA of the CDR3 is TGCGCCAGCAGTGACCCCTTTCAGGCTTTCTTT. Encoded protein: CASSDPFQAFF.

The J gene is TRBJ2-1, the V gene TRBV9; D is uncertain. Trimming pared 5 bases from V and 0 bases from J, leaving 12 bases between. CDR1 is SGDLS and CDR2 is YYNGEE in the germline V gene. The CDR3 totals 15 residues. The CDR3 region is CASSDSSSSYNEQFF. DNA of the CDR3: TGTGCCAGCAGTGACTCCTCCAGCTCCTACAATGAGCAGTTCTTC.

This clone showed up just once. The CDR3 loop reads CASSLSGTGDNEQFF. CDR3 nucleotides: TGTGCCAGCAGCTTATCAGGGACAGGCGACAATGAGCAGTTCTTC. The rearrangement uses TRBV7-2 and TRBJ2-1; 8 nucleotides agree with TRBD1. Germline CDR1 is SGHTA and CDR2 is FQGNSA. Trimming took 2 bases from V and 5 from J; bases not matched to a gene: 5. The CDR3 has 15 amino acids. Filled out from reference TRBV7-2 and TRBJ2-1, the complete variable domain reads GAGVSQSPSNKVTEKGKDVELRCDPISGHTALYWYRQSLGQGLEFLIYFQGNSAPDKSGLPSDRFSAERTGGSVSTLTIQRTQQEDSAVYLCASSLSGTGDNEQFFGPGTRLTVL.

The J gene is TRBJ2-5, the V gene TRBV13, with 8 bases that match TRBD1. The CDR3 totals 16 residues. Trimming at V came to 2 bases and at J to 4 bases, leaving 9 bases not matched to a gene. Germline-derived CDR1 and CDR2 are PRHDT and FYEKMQ (reference sequence). The CDR3 DNA sequence: TGTGCCAGCAGCTTACCACAGGGGGGCCCACTAGAGACCCAGTACTTC. Protein sequence: CASSLPQGGPLETQYF.

The chain joins TRBV7-2 to TRBJ1-2; tentatively, D is TRBD1 (5 bases). Germline-derived CDR1 and CDR2 are SGHTA and FQGNSA. CDR3 size: 13 residues. Trimming removed 1 base at V and 8 bases at J, with 11 bases between. The chain's CDR3 is CASSLVGRQGYTF. The CDR3 coding sequence is TGTGCCAGCAGCTTAGTAGGGCGACAGGGCTACACCTTC.

This chain links TRBV5-1 with TRBJ1-2; TRBD1 is a possible D gene (5 bases). This CDR3 is built from 15 residues. V gave up 1 base and J gave up 0 bases, with 10 bases separating them. Germline V lookup: CDR1 SGHRS, CDR2 YFSETQ. CDR3 residues: CASSLFPGSNYGYTF. In nucleotides, the CDR3 is TGCGCCAGCAGCTTGTTCCCAGGGTCTAACTATGGCTACACCTTC.

A few counts support this clone. The chain has TRBV7-2 and TRBJ1-1; perhaps TRBD1 as D (6 bases). Deletions cut 4 bases from V and 1 base from J, with 10 bases between. This CDR3 is built from 14 residues. Germline lookup yields CDR1 SGHTA and CDR2 FQGNSA. DNA for the CDR3: TGTGCCAGCAGCTCACAGGGAAGGAACACTGAAGCTTTCTTT. The encoded protein is CASSSQGRNTEAFF.

The chain has TRBV6-5 and TRBJ1-2; D is unclear. V was trimmed by 2 bases and J by 3 bases, leaving 7 bases between them. This CDR3 is built from 13 residues. Germline values: CDR1 MNHEY, CDR2 SVGAGI. CDR3 DNA sequence: TGTGCCAGCAGTTACAATAACTACTATGGCTACACCTTC. The encoded protein is CASSYNNYYGYTF.

This chain connects TRBV6-6 to TRBJ2-7; 8 bases align to TRBD1. Germline V gene sequence: CDR1 MNHNY, CDR2 SVGAGI (reference sequence). J lost 2 bases, V lost 2 bases, and 2 bases had no gene match. The CDR3 extends over 14 amino acids. The CDR3 DNA reads TGTGCCAGCAGTTACGGGACAGGCCCCTACGAGCAGTACTTC. Translating gives CASSYGTGPYEQYF.

The chain couples TRBV6-5 to TRBJ1-1; 9 bases are a match to TRBD1. The V segment lost 6 bases and the J segment 0 bases; nucleotides outside the gene matches: 5. CDR1 is MNHEY, CDR2 SVGAGI, per germline. The CDR3 totals 15 residues. CDR3 sequence: CASSRQGGMNTEAFF. The CDR3 DNA reads as TGTGCCAGCAGCCGACAGGGGGGGATGAACACTGAAGCTTTCTTT.

This sequence joins TRBV15 and TRBJ2-1; 11 bases align to TRBD2. CDR3 size: 18 residues. Losses at the gene ends were 2 bases for V and 9 bases for J; bases not matched to a gene: 15. CDR1 is LNHNV, CDR2 YYDKDF, per germline (reference sequence). The DNA for the CDR3 is TGTGCCACCAGCAGACAATTGGGCGTAGCGGGGGGGCAGGGTGAGCAGTTCTTC. It yields the protein CATSRQLGVAGGQGEQFF.

The chain has TRBV6-1 and TRBJ2-1, with 15 bases lining up with TRBD2. The V and J ends lost 4 bases and 6 bases, in that order; junction bases with no gene match: 1. The CDR3 covers 15 residues. Germline CDR1 reads MNHNS; CDR2 reads SASEGT. CDR3 protein: CASSGTSGGANEQFF. The CDR3 DNA reads TGTGCCAGCAGTGGGACTAGCGGGGGGGCCAATGAGCAGTTCTTC.

The genes are TRBV5-5 and TRBJ2-3; 12 bases agree with TRBD2. Germline trimming cut 0 bases from V and 2 bases from J; bases unmatched to any gene: 1. The CDR3 length is 16 residues. Germline CDR1 is SGHKS and CDR2 is YYEKEE (reference sequence). The CDR3 loop reads CASSLGTSGDTDTQYF. DNA of the CDR3: TGTGCCAGCAGCTTGGGGACTAGCGGGGACACAGATACGCAGTATTTT.

The chain links TRBV7-9 to TRBJ1-2; 8 nucleotides match TRBD1. This CDR3 region has 18 residues. V lost 5 bases to trimming and J lost 6 bases; unmatched junction nucleotides: 20. Looked up from germline, CDR1 is SEHNR and CDR2 is FQNEAQ (reference sequence). The CDR3 DNA reads as TGTGCCAGCAGCGAAGGATCAGGGGGCGACTCTCGTTATCATGGCTACACCTTC. It encodes CASSEGSGGDSRYHGYTF.

The rearrangement joins TRBV4-2 to TRBJ2-1; tentative D call: TRBD2 (5 bases). The CDR3 consists of 19 residues. CDR1 and CDR2 (germline): LGHNA, YNFKEQ. Trimming shortened V by 1 base and J by 5 bases, and 24 bases separated the two germline ends. DNA of the CDR3: TGTGCCAGCAGCCAAGTTTTTTCGGGGAAAGTGGTTTATGACAATGAGCAGTTCTTC. Protein: CASSQVFSGKVVYDNEQFF.

The chain links TRBV5-6 to TRBJ1-5; 10 positions match TRBD1. Germline V gives CDR1 SGHDT, CDR2 YYEEEE. This CDR3 is built from 17 residues. V shed 3 bases, J shed 5 bases, and the junction held 11 bases outside the gene matches. The CDR3 nucleotides read TGTGCCAGCAGCTGGAGGGGGACAGGGGCGAATTATCAGCCCCAGCATTTT. The encoded protein is CASSWRGTGANYQPQHF.